This TCR beta chain was identified in a study of blood T cell repertoires in COVID-19. The germline V and J ends were trimmed by 3 bases and 6 bases, with 16 bases remaining between them. Germline V CDR1 and CDR2: SGHRS, YFSETQ. This CDR3 region has 14 residues. TCRdb's copy holds only in-frame clones and misses some; the assay was immunoSEQ multiplex PCR. The data hold 250,000 to 350,000 clones, with approximately 84% observed a single time. The chain recombines TRBV5-1 with TRBJ2-7; D is undetermined. The sample was peripheral blood. The source is a human donor with COVID-19, enrolled during active disease. The donor label of this sample is uncertain. Here the CDR3 reads CASSSAAVKSEQYF. CDR3 nucleotide sequence: TGCGCCAGCAGCTCGGCGGCGGTTAAGAGCGAGCAGTACTTC.